A single sample gave rise to the 29 T cell receptor beta chains below, sequenced in a study of blood T cells in healthy people across ages. A second about 6 to 12 cycle PCR used barcoded and J-beta primers. TCRdb itself ran the 5' RACE reads through MiXCR, one entry per CDR3 protein. The sample has some 850,000 distinct CDR3 sequences, more than 25% seen once. These data are also associated with another study on T cells of mothers and their children.

Sequenced input: blood. These receptors were taken from a boy between 5 and 17 years old in good health.

The table lists this clonotype with a few counts. The chain carries TRBV20-1 and TRBJ2-7, with D possibly called TRBD1 or TRBD2 (6 bases each). The germline V gene encodes CDR1 DFQATT and CDR2 SNEGSKA (reference sequence). The CDR3 is 14 amino acids. Trimming took 0 bases from V and 6 from J, leaving 15 bases between them. The CDR3 region has the DNA TGCAGTGCTAGAGATATTAGGGGGGACGCCGAGCAGTACTTC. This translates into CSARDIRGDAEQYF.

V is TRBV9 and J is TRBJ2-1; a weak D match, TRBD1 (6 bases). CDR1 and CDR2 (germline): SGDLS, YYNGEE. This CDR3 is built from 16 residues. V was clipped by 2 bases and J by 4 bases, with 16 bases between them. The CDR3 loop reads CASSVGGHGGYNEQFF. CDR3 coding DNA: TGTGCCAGCAGCGTTGGGGGCCACGGAGGATACAATGAGCAGTTCTTC.

This clonotype was recorded a few times. DNA for the CDR3: TGTGCCAGCAGTCCCCCGGATGGGTTGGGGTTGTACGAGCAGTACTTC. Translated: CASSPPDGLGLYEQYF. The chain links TRBV6-6 to TRBJ2-7, with D unresolved. There are 16 residues in the CDR3. Germline CDR1 MNHNY, CDR2 SVGAGI (reference sequence). With 5 bases removed from V and 4 bases from J, the gap between germline ends came to 21 bases.

Only a few counts were recorded for this clonotype. CDR3 DNA: TGTGCCACCAGCCTCCTGGGCCAGGGGTTAGCAAAACTGTTTTTT. As protein: CATSLLGQGLAKLFF. This chain links TRBV15 with TRBJ1-4, with D tentatively TRBD1 (6 bases). V was trimmed by 5 bases and J by 10 bases, leaving 20 bases between them. This CDR3 has 15 amino acids. CDR1 and CDR2 from the germline V gene are LNHNV and YYDKDF (reference sequence).

A few counts support this clonotype. The V call is TRBV29-1, the J call TRBJ2-5; D is uncertain. CDR3 length: 14 amino acids. CDR1 SQVTM and CDR2 ANQGSEA come from the germline V gene. V lost 4 bases to trimming and J lost 2 bases, with 14 bases between them. CDR3 in amino acids: CSVGARLSQETQYF. CDR3 DNA: TGCAGCGTTGGGGCACGGTTGTCACAAGAGACCCAGTACTTC.

CDR3 sequence (DNA): TGCGCCAGCAGCCCATCCTTTGAATCGGGCTCCTACAATGAGCAGTTCTTC. The encoded protein is CASSPSFESGSYNEQFF. The gene calls are TRBV4-1 and TRBJ2-1; D gene ambiguous. V was pared by 4 bases and J by 0 bases, with 16 bases between. CDR3 length: 17 residues. CDR1 is MGHRA and CDR2 is YSYEKL in the germline V gene.

This clonotype has a count of ten or more. This chain links TRBV6-5 with TRBJ2-5; no reliable D call. V dropped 5 bases and J dropped 2 bases, with 15 bases sitting between them. Per germline, CDR1 MNHEY and CDR2 SVGAGI. The CDR3 runs 15 residues. The CDR3 here is CASSTSLSVQETQYF. The CDR3 nucleotides are TGTGCCAGCAGTACGAGTTTGTCGGTTCAAGAGACCCAGTACTTC.

This clonotype was seen a few times. The junction departs from germline at one end; a sequencing error may be responsible. The chain joins TRBV20-1 to TRBJ2-7, with 7 bases matching TRBD1. Germline CDR1 and CDR2: DFQATT and SNEGSKA (reference sequence). The CDR3 is 14 amino acids. The CDR3 sequence is CSARGTASSYEQYF. The CDR3 DNA sequence: TGCAGTGCCAGAGGGACAGCGAGCTCCTACGAGCAGTACTTC.

This clonotype showed up just a few times. The CDR3 loop is CASSVGAAGDEQFF. The CDR3, as DNA: TGTGCCAGCAGCGTAGGTGCGGCCGGGGATGAGCAGTTCTTC. This chain connects TRBV9 to TRBJ2-1, with D possibly TRBD2 on 5 matching bases. The V and J ends lost 0 bases and 8 bases respectively, with 12 bases between them. The germline V gene encodes CDR1 SGDLS and CDR2 YYNGEE. The CDR3 covers 14 residues.

This clonotype was detected once. The rearrangement joins TRBV20-1 to TRBJ2-3; 7 bases line up with TRBD2. Germline assignment: CDR1 DFQATT and CDR2 SNEGSKA (reference sequence). V lost 5 bases, J lost 7 bases, and 12 bases stayed unmatched. The length of the CDR3 is 14 residues. CDR3 sequence (DNA): TGCAGTGCTGGAGGGCTAGCGGTACAATATACGCAGTATTTT. This codes for CSAGGLAVQYTQYF.

This clonotype was seen a few times. The chain uses TRBV11-2 and TRBJ2-3; 9 bases are a match to TRBD2. The germline V gene has CDR1 SGHAT and CDR2 FQNNGV. The CDR3 has 15 residues. Losses at the gene ends were 5 bases for V and 0 bases for J; bases not matched to a gene: 3. The CDR3 DNA reads TGTGCCAGCAGCATTAGCGGGGGCAGCACAGATACGCAGTATTTT. Translation: CASSISGGSTDTQYF.

This clonotype was seen only a few times. The chain joins TRBV7-3 to TRBJ1-6, with a tentative D call TRBD1 (6 bases). Germline V gene sequence: CDR1 SGHTA, CDR2 FQGTGA. The CDR3 runs 13 residues. Trimming pared 5 bases from V and 13 bases from J, leaving 15 bases between. CDR3 sequence (DNA): TGTGCCAGCAGCCAGGGGCCGGGTAGGCCCCTCCACTTT. Residues: CASSQGPGRPLHF.

This clonotype occurred a few times. The V gene is TRBV20-1, the J gene TRBJ1-2, with TRBD1 as a possible D gene (6 bases). The CDR3 sequence is 13 residues long. V was trimmed by 6 bases and J by 0 bases, leaving 11 bases between them. Germline loops: CDR1 DFQATT, CDR2 SNEGSKA (reference sequence). Written as DNA, the CDR3 is TGCAGTGCGCGACAGGATGCTAACTATGGCTACACCTTC. Protein: CSARQDANYGYTF.

The chain employs TRBV4-1 and TRBJ1-2, with no clear D. Per germline, CDR1 MGHRA and CDR2 YSYEKL. Deletions cut 1 base from V and 8 bases from J, with 11 bases between. The CDR3 loop spans 13 amino acids. The CDR3 DNA reads as TGCGCCAGCAGCCAAGTGATAAGAGACGGCTACACCTTC. Translation gives CASSQVIRDGYTF.

The rearrangement uses TRBV9 and TRBJ2-3; possible D gene TRBD1, 5 bases. Germline values: CDR1 SGDLS, CDR2 YYNGEE. The CDR3 consists of 12 residues. Trimming removed 1 base from V and 5 bases from J, with 5 bases in between. CDR3 region: CASSVRGDTQYF. CDR3 nucleotides: TGTGCCAGCAGCGTAAGGGGAGATACGCAGTATTTT. Using reference TRBV9 and TRBJ2-3 for the parts outside the CDR3, the full variable domain is DSGVTQTPKHLITATGQRVTLRCSPRSGDLSVYWYQQSLDQGLQFLIQYYNGEERAKGNILERFSAQQFPDLHSELNLSSLELGDSALYFCASSVRGDTQYFGPGTRLTVL.

CDR3 loop: CASRALASYNSPLHF. The CDR3 bases are TGTGCCAGCAGGGCACTTGCCTCCTATAATTCACCCCTCCACTTT. The genes are TRBV27 and TRBJ1-6; no clear D. This CDR3 contains 15 residues. Germline CDR1 reads MNHEY; CDR2 reads SMNVEV (reference sequence). Deletions cut 6 bases from V and 0 bases from J, with 9 bases between.

This clonotype has a handful of counts. The chain combines TRBV29-1 with TRBJ1-4; 7 nucleotides agree with TRBD1. V lost 7 bases and J lost 7; bases outside the gene matches: 15. This CDR3 is 15 amino acids long. CDR1 is SQVTM, CDR2 ANQGSEA, per germline. The CDR3 sequence is CSADDRAFKGEKLFF. The CDR3 DNA reads TGCAGCGCCGACGACAGGGCTTTCAAGGGTGAAAAACTGTTTTTT.

In this sample, this clonotype turned up a few times. The chain couples TRBV15 to TRBJ1-6; 8 bases are a match to TRBD1. V was clipped by 6 bases and J by 6 bases; unmatched bases: 10. The CDR3 covers 16 residues. From germline, CDR1 is LNHNV and CDR2 YYDKDF (reference sequence). CDR3 protein: CATRNTIQGGNSPLHF. The CDR3 DNA follows: TGTGCCACCAGAAACACCATACAGGGGGGTAATTCACCCCTCCACTTT.

The genes are TRBV28 and TRBJ2-1; TRBD1 matches at 9 bases. The J call may be in error: the DNA end matches TRBJ2-5 better. Germline V lookup: CDR1 MDHEN, CDR2 SYDVKM. CDR3 size: 15 residues. CDR3 DNA sequence: TGTGCCAGCAGTTTAGAGGGACAGGGCCGGTGGTTCCAGTACTTC. Protein: CASSLEGQGRWFQYF.

V gene TRBV20-1 combines with J gene TRBJ1-2; D perhaps matches TRBD1 (6 bases). Germline CDR1 DFQATT, CDR2 SNEGSKA (reference sequence). V was pared by 4 bases and J by 1 base, with 13 bases between. The length of the CDR3 is 14 residues. This CDR3 is CSAMGGHVNYGYTF. DNA for the CDR3: TGCAGTGCTATGGGGGGGCACGTTAACTATGGCTACACCTTC.

Remarks on this clonotype: Sequence at one end of the junction differs from germline and may be a read error. The V and J genes are TRBV7-2 and TRBJ2-5; 7 bases line up with TRBD1. Per the germline V gene, CDR1 is SGHTA and CDR2 is FQGNSA. The CDR3 covers 12 residues. The DNA of the CDR3 is TGTGCCAGCAGCTACACCCGGGACAGCCAGAACTTC. Protein: CASSYTRDSQNF.

The chain employs TRBV6-6 and TRBJ2-4; D unresolved. The CDR3 covers 13 residues. The V end lost 5 bases, the J end lost 8 bases, and 13 bases lay between the germline ends. Germline-derived CDR1 and CDR2 are MNHNY and SVGAGI (reference sequence). The CDR3 loop reads CASSDFVFHIQYF. CDR3 in DNA: TGTGCCAGCAGTGACTTCGTTTTTCACATTCAGTACTTC.

The chain couples TRBV29-1 to TRBJ1-2, with 8 bases lining up with TRBD1. The germline CDR1 and CDR2 sequences are SQVTM and ANQGSEA. This CDR3 spans 14 amino acids. Germline trimming cut 5 bases from V and 6 bases from J; bases unmatched to any gene: 11. CDR3 nucleotides: TGCAGCGTTACCCCGGGAACAGGGGGTAATGGCTACACCTTC. It encodes CSVTPGTGGNGYTF.

Details on this clonotype: The conserved phenylalanine or tryptophan is not found at the CDR3 terminus, so this likely reflects a read error. CDR3 in amino acids: CASSDRPIITEAFY. The CDR3 bases are TGTGCCAGCAGTGACAGGCCCATAATCACTGAAGCTTTCTAT. This chain connects TRBV2 to TRBJ1-1; D uncertain. Germline V gene sequence: CDR1 SNHLY, CDR2 FYNNEI. V was shortened by 3 bases and J by 4 bases, with 12 bases between the two germline ends. This CDR3 has 14 residues.

This clonotype has just a few counts. The rearrangement links TRBV10-3 to TRBJ1-5; the D is unclear. There are 16 residues in the CDR3. The V gene lost 0 bases and the J gene lost 1 base, with 10 bases spanning the gap. Germline V CDR1 and CDR2: ENHRY, SYGVKD. The CDR3, as DNA: TGTGCCATCAGTGAGTCGTCCGGGGAGAGCAATCAGCCCCAGCATTTT. Amino acids: CAISESSGESNQPQHF.

The J gene is TRBJ2-5, the V gene TRBV28; D is uncertain. TRBJ2-7 explains the end of the DNA better; the J call may be wrong. This CDR3 comprises 14 residues. Germline V gene sequence: CDR1 MDHEN, CDR2 SYDVKM. The CDR3 reads CASSSATSFYEQYF. The CDR3 DNA follows: TGTGCCAGCAGTTCCGCGACAAGCTTCTACGAGCAGTACTTC.

This rearrangement joins TRBV12-5 to TRBJ2-7; D could derive from TRBD1 or TRBD2 (5 bases each). In germline, CDR1 is LGHNT, CDR2 FRNRAP. Trimming stripped 5 bases from V and 2 bases from J, with 19 bases between. The CDR3 is 16 residues long. The CDR3 coding sequence is TGTGCTAGTGGTCTTTATGGGGGTATACTCCCCTACGAGCAGTACTTC. This encodes CASGLYGGILPYEQYF.

The chain is built from TRBV2 and TRBJ2-5, with 10 bases that match TRBD2. V lost 4 bases and J lost 2; bases outside the gene matches: 7. CDR1 and CDR2 from the germline V gene are SNHLY and FYNNEI. This CDR3 has 16 residues. The CDR3 nucleotides are TGTGCCAGCAGTGTCAGCGCGACTAGCGGGCAAGAGACCCAGTACTTC. Amino acids: CASSVSATSGQETQYF.

This clonotype was seen a handful of times. The chain employs TRBV5-4 and TRBJ2-3; no clear D. The CDR3 has 15 residues. CDR1 and CDR2 from the germline V gene are SGHNT and YYREEE (reference sequence). V gave up 1 base and J gave up 6 bases, with 15 bases separating them. DNA for the CDR3: TGTGCCAGCAGCTTGAAATTGGCACACGGCGATACGCAGTATTTT. Translation: CASSLKLAHGDTQYF.